This TCR beta chain was sequenced during a study of blood T cell repertoires in COVID-19. The table came from immunoSEQ multiplex PCR; TCRdb's copy has only in-frame clones and leaves some out. The sample lists around 300,000 clones; 85% to 90% were seen once. CDR3 length: 14 amino acids. With 4 bases clipped from V and 4 bases from J, the junction kept 5 bases outside the gene matches. Germline CDR1 SGDLS, CDR2 YYNGEE. This clonotype was sampled from a woman between 18 and 30 years old who had recovered from COVID-19. Sequencing was carried out using PBMCs or T cells enriched from blood (not recorded which). This sequence joins TRBV9 and TRBJ2-7, with 10 bases that match TRBD2. The DNA of the CDR3 is TGTGCCAGCAGCTCCCGGACTAGCGGTTACGAGCAGTACTTC. Protein: CASSSRTSGYEQYF. Combining the CDR3 with reference TRBV9 and TRBJ2-7 gives the whole variable domain DSGVTQTPKHLITATGQRVTLRCSPRSGDLSVYWYQQSLDQGLQFLIQYYNGEERAKGNILERFSAQQFPDLHSELNLSSLELGDSALYFCASSSRTSGYEQYFGPGTRLTVT.